This entry lists 21 T cell receptor beta chains sequenced from one sample in a study of post-analysis software for immune sequencing data (dated by TCRdb to between 2015 and 2017). The library was obtained by PCR. TCRdb shows the sequencer as Illumina HiSeq 2500. To reduce PCR and sequencing biases, unique molecular identifiers were incorporated into the TCR beta cDNA libraries. TCRdb ran its own pipeline on the public reads, namely fastp trimming at Q25 and MiXCR clone calling, and kept in-frame beta chains. Rows are unified per CDR3 protein, each entry keeping the most common DNA and genes. The sample yields 450,000 or so distinct CDR3 sequences; approximately 46% were counted once. 12% of the sample goes to the ten largest clones. Results the study describes overall, beyond this receptor: Significantly higher frequencies in patients than in controls were found for about five TRBV segments, including TRBV5-6, TRBV5-1 and TRBV20-1.

The antigens for these receptors are not known. The sequencing input was blood. These receptors originate from a girl aged 10 to 17 with multiple sclerosis.

This clonotype has just a few counts. The junction and the germline gene differ at one end; a read error may be behind it. Here the CDR3 DNA reads TGTGCCAGCAGGTTATCGGCAGACTACGAGCAGTACTTC. It translates to CASRLSADYEQYF. The chain is built from TRBV28 and TRBJ2-7; D unclear. The CDR3 consists of 13 residues. Germline V gene sequence: CDR1 MDHEN, CDR2 SYDVKM.

The chain employs TRBV27 and TRBJ2-1, with D possibly matching TRBD1 (5 bases). Looked up from germline, CDR1 is MNHEY and CDR2 is SMNVEV (reference sequence). The CDR3 has 15 amino acids. Trimming shortened V by 4 bases and J by 0 bases, and 10 bases separated the two germline ends. The CDR3 here is CASSSWQGSYNEQFF. DNA for the CDR3: TGTGCCAGCAGTTCTTGGCAGGGCTCCTACAATGAGCAGTTCTTC.

This clonotype was counted between two and nine times. This sequence joins TRBV10-3 and TRBJ2-1; D is possibly TRBD2 (5 bases). Germline V gene data show CDR1 as ENHRY and CDR2 as SYGVKD. The length of the CDR3 is 14 residues. The ends were cut back, 6 bases at V and 5 bases at J, with 14 bases in the middle. CDR3 sequence: CAIRTRDSHNEQFF. Written as DNA, the CDR3 is TGTGCCATCAGGACCCGGGATTCACACAATGAGCAGTTCTTC.

The rearrangement uses TRBV20-1 and TRBJ2-7; D call uncertain. The CDR3 covers 15 residues. CDR1 is DFQATT, CDR2 SNEGSKA, per germline (reference sequence). V gave up 3 bases and J gave up 7 bases, with 22 bases separating them. CDR3: CSARRFPVAYNEQYF. In DNA, the CDR3 is TGCAGTGCTAGGAGATTCCCGGTTGCCTACAATGAGCAGTACTTC.

The CDR3 nucleotides are TGTGCCAGCAGCCAATTCAGTGGGGTAGCGTCAGAGACCCAGTACTTC. Its protein product is CASSQFSGVASETQYF. The V and J genes are TRBV14 and TRBJ2-7, with D tentatively TRBD2 (5 bases). The closer fit of TRBJ2-5 to the DNA end suggests the J call may be wrong. Germline V gene data show CDR1 as SGHDN and CDR2 as FVKESK. This CDR3 is built from 16 residues.

This chain uses TRBV20-1 with TRBJ1-2; 8 bases are a match to TRBD1. From germline, CDR1 is DFQATT and CDR2 SNEGSKA (reference sequence). The CDR3 has 13 residues. Trimming took 4 bases from V and 4 from J; bases not matched to a gene: 5. CDR3 bases: TGCAGTGCTAAGGGGACAGGTGGCTATGGCTACACCTTC. This translates into CSAKGTGGYGYTF.

V gene TRBV27 combines with J gene TRBJ1-1; 7 bases agree with TRBD1. CDR1 MNHEY and CDR2 SMNVEV come from the germline V gene (reference sequence). V lost 6 bases to trimming and J lost 1 base; unmatched junction nucleotides: 8. The CDR3 spans 15 residues. The CDR3 region has the DNA TGTGCCAGCAGCCGACTAACAGGGGCGAACACTGAAGCTTTCTTT. Its protein product is CASSRLTGANTEAFF.

The chain couples TRBV9 to TRBJ2-6; D not resolved. Trimming took 1 base from V and 0 from J, leaving 5 bases between them. CDR1 is SGDLS, CDR2 YYNGEE, per germline. The CDR3 runs to 15 residues. The CDR3 coding sequence is TGTGCCAGCAGCGTAATGCTCTCTGGGGCCAACGTCCTGACTTTC. It is translated as CASSVMLSGANVLTF.

This chain uses TRBV5-1 with TRBJ2-4; D remains ambiguous. There are 13 residues in the CDR3. Between the trimmed V and J ends, which lost 6 bases and 7 bases, there was a span of 14 bases. Germline CDR1 SGHRS, CDR2 YFSETQ. The DNA for the CDR3 is TGCGCCAGCACCTCATCCCAGGAGAACATTCAGTACTTC. Residues: CASTSSQENIQYF.

This clonotype was counted a few times. The V gene is TRBV27, the J gene TRBJ2-6; D is undetermined. CDR3 length equals 15 residues. The V and J ends lost 2 bases and 0 bases respectively, with 5 bases between them. Germline values: CDR1 MNHEY, CDR2 SMNVEV (reference sequence). The CDR3 nucleotides are TGTGCCAGCAGTTTAGGGTTCTCTGGGGCCAACGTCCTGACTTTC. It encodes CASSLGFSGANVLTF.

J is TRBJ2-7 and V is TRBV6-1, with 8 nucleotides matching TRBD2. Trimming took 4 bases from V and 2 from J; bases not matched to a gene: 1. The V gene's germline CDR1 is MNHNS and CDR2 SASEGT. CDR3 length: 13 amino acids. The CDR3 DNA reads as TGTGCCAGCAGTGGCGGGAGGCCCTACGAGCAGTACTTC. The encoded protein is CASSGGRPYEQYF.

The chain carries TRBV10-3 and TRBJ1-2; the D gene is possibly TRBD1 (6 bases). Trimming left V 10 bases short and J 4 bases short, with 13 bases between. Germline assignment: CDR1 ENHRY and CDR2 SYGVKD. This CDR3 region has 12 residues. CDR3 bases: TGTGCCACGGGGGCGTCTGGCTATGGCTACACCTTC. It encodes CATGASGYGYTF.

The genes are TRBV28 and TRBJ2-2, with 8 bases lining up with TRBD1. The germline gives CDR1 MDHEN, CDR2 SYDVKM. V shed 5 bases, J shed 1 base, and the junction held 12 bases outside the gene matches. This CDR3 spans 18 amino acids. CDR3 coding DNA: TGTGCCAGCAGTCTTGGACAGGGCGCTAAAGGGAACACCGGGGAGCTGTTTTTT. Its translation: CASSLGQGAKGNTGELFF.

The chain has TRBV5-1 and TRBJ2-1; TRBD2 might be the D (5 bases). Germline V gene data show CDR1 as SGHRS and CDR2 as YFSETQ. The CDR3 consists of 17 residues. V lost 3 bases, J lost 5 bases, and 21 bases lay in between. The CDR3 nucleotides are TGCGCCAGCAGCTCTGGGAGCGTTCCGAAAGCTAACAATGAGCAGTTCTTC. Translation: CASSSGSVPKANNEQFF.

The CDR3 nucleotides are TGTGCCAGCAGCTTAAGATCGGGGCGACCTTACAATGAGCAGTTCTTC. Its protein is CASSLRSGRPYNEQFF. V gene TRBV7-9 combines with J gene TRBJ2-1; the D call may be TRBD1 or TRBD2 (5 bases each). Germline lookup yields CDR1 SEHNR and CDR2 FQNEAQ (reference sequence). The CDR3 loop spans 16 amino acids. Deletions cut 2 bases from V and 4 bases from J, with 15 bases between.

The chain employs TRBV24-1 and TRBJ1-1, with D perhaps TRBD1 (6 bases). This CDR3 contains 13 residues. V was cut by 6 bases and J by 6 bases, with 13 bases left in between. Germline CDR1 is KGHDR and CDR2 is SFDVKD. The CDR3 sequence is CATSFSGDAEAFF. The CDR3 DNA reads TGTGCCACCAGTTTCTCAGGGGACGCTGAAGCTTTCTTT.

The V call is TRBV20-1, the J call TRBJ2-7, with 13 positions matching TRBD2. The germline V gene encodes CDR1 DFQATT and CDR2 SNEGSKA (reference sequence). Germline trimming cut 6 bases from V and 7 bases from J; bases unmatched to any gene: 6. CDR3 length equals 13 residues. The CDR3 region is CSARTSGSREQYF. The CDR3 region has the DNA TGCAGTGCAAGGACTAGCGGGAGTAGGGAGCAGTACTTC.

This clonotype has more than one count but fewer than ten. The J gene is TRBJ2-3, the V gene TRBV9, with 7 nucleotides matching TRBD2. The CDR3 has 16 amino acids. The ends lost 0 bases at V and 3 bases at J; junction bases unmatched: 7. Germline CDR1 and CDR2: SGDLS and YYNGEE. CDR3 amino acids: CASSVDPSGWTDTQYF. CDR3 DNA: TGTGCCAGCAGCGTAGACCCTAGCGGCTGGACAGATACGCAGTATTTT.

This clonotype was picked up a small number of times. The rearrangement links TRBV20-1 to TRBJ1-4, with TRBD1 matching over 11 bases. CDR3 length: 14 residues. The germline CDR1 and CDR2 sequences are DFQATT and SNEGSKA (reference sequence). V lost 3 bases and J lost 7; bases outside the gene matches: 4. CDR3 protein: CSARRTGGLEKLFF. CDR3 in DNA: TGCAGTGCTAGGAGGACAGGGGGCCTTGAAAAACTGTTTTTT.

V and J are TRBV29-1 and TRBJ1-4; D is unresolved. The CDR3 consists of 12 residues. CDR1 is SQVTM and CDR2 is ANQGSEA in the germline V gene. V lost 3 bases to trimming and J lost 8 bases, with 10 bases between them. CDR3 sequence: CSVESGGEKLFF. The CDR3 nucleotides read TGCAGCGTTGAGTCTGGCGGCGAAAAACTGTTTTTT.

The chain is built from TRBV28 and TRBJ2-6; 7 bases match TRBD1. V dropped 10 bases and J dropped 1; count of bases not matched to a gene: 7. CDR3 length: 15 amino acids. Germline loops: CDR1 MDHEN, CDR2 SYDVKM. Written as DNA, the CDR3 is TGTGCCAACAGAAAACAGGGGTCTGGGGCCAACGTCCTGACTTTC. It specifies CANRKQGSGANVLTF.